This T cell receptor (beta chain) was documented in a study of blood T cell repertoires in COVID-19. Whole-study context: The study drew acute and convalescent COVID-19 samples from the United States, Italy and Spain. The analysed material was cDNA or gDNA that came from T cells, B-cell-depleted T cells, or PBMCs.

Original analysis: Researchers report that nucleated cell counts were estimated from reference gene primer amplification. Clones were read by immunoSEQ multiplex PCR, and TCRdb kept only the in-frame ones, dropping some. D and trimming come from the DNA, and the V and J calls and clone size come from that table. This table holds around 78,000 clones, roughly 89% found once. This CDR3 comprises 13 residues. In germline, CDR1 is SNHLY, CDR2 FYNNEI. Trimming took 6 bases from V and 0 from J; bases not matched to a gene: 1. Specimen: peripheral blood. This clonotype was obtained from a man aged 50-60 years with active or convalescent COVID-19. This chain uses TRBV2 with TRBJ1-1, with TRBD1 identical over 7 bases. CDR3 sequence: CASRQGLNTEAFF. CDR3 DNA: TGTGCCAGCAGACAGGGGCTGAACACTGAAGCTTTCTTT.